This TCR beta chain was captured by sequencing in a study of shared clonotypes between healthy human individuals. Study in general: Sampling drew on donors who were a couple of women and a few men aged 18 to 49. Study-wide results and caveats: Among donors, the sharing of clonotypes was expected to be influenced by sequencing depth.

CDR3 length: 17 amino acids. CDR1 and CDR2 (germline): SGHRS, YFSETQ. Trimming took 0 bases from V and 0 from J, leaving 12 bases between them. Only a few counts were recorded for this clone. What it recognizes is unknown. With ten immunoSEQ deep assay plates, unsorted PBMC DNA underwent sequencing. Generated by immunoSEQ multiplex PCR, the TCRdb table keeps only in-frame clones and is missing some. The sample shows 450,000 to 500,000 clones, 70% to 85% of them seen only once. The gene calls are TRBV5-1 and TRBJ2-2, with D possibly called TRBD1 or TRBD2 (5 bases each). This clonotype was obtained from a woman between 40 and 50 years old in good health. Some clones in this sample may be carry-over from other donors' samples. Sample: PBMCs. CDR3 bases: TGCGCCAGCAGCTTGGTGGGGGACCCTACGAACACCGGGGAGCTGTTTTTT. Its protein product is CASSLVGDPTNTGELFF.